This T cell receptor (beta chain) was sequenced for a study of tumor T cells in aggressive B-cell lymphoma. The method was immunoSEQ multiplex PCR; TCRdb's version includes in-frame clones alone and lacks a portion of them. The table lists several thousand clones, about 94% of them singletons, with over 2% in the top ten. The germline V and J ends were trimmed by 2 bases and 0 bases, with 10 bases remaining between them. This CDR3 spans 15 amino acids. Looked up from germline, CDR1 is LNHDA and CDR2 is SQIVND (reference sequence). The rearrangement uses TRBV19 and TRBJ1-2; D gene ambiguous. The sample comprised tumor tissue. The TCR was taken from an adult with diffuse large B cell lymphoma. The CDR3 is CASSIRHPTNYGYTF. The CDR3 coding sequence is TGTGCCAGTAGTATAAGACACCCTACTAACTATGGCTACACCTTC.